This T cell receptor beta chain emerged from a study of Graves' ophthalmopathy and Graves' hyperthyroidism. At least ten counts were recorded for this clonotype. TCR beta CDR3 regions were amplified from RNA transcripts. First-round RT-PCR employed HTBI primers, with a second-round multiplex PCR after it. TCRdb recomputed calls from the multiplex PCR reads with MiXCR, one row per CDR3 protein. The sample has around 520,000 distinct CDR3 sequences, approximately 35% seen once. There are 14 residues in the CDR3. Germline V gene lookup returns CDR1 DFQATT and CDR2 SNEGSKA (reference sequence). The germline V and J ends were trimmed by 5 bases and 5 bases, with 16 bases remaining between them.

This clonotype was obtained from an adult man with Graves' hyperthyroidism. V is TRBV20-1 and J is TRBJ1-5, with D tentatively TRBD1 (5 bases). Sequenced material: peripheral blood or thyroid tissue (not recorded which). The chain's CDR3 is CSAVGGRVDQPQHF. CDR3 DNA: TGCAGTGCTGTCGGGGGGAGGGTTGATCAGCCCCAGCATTTT.